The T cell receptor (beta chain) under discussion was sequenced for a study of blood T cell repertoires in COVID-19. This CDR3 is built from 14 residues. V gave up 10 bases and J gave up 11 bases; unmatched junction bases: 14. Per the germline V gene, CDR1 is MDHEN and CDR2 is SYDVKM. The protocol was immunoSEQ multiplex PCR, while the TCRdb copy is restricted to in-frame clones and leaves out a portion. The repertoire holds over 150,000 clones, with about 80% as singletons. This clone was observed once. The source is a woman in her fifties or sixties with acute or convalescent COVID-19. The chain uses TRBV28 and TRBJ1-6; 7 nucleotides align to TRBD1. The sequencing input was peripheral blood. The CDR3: CATQGGTAGTPLHF. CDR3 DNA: TGTGCCACCCAGGGGGGCACGGCGGGGACACCCCTCCACTTT.